This T cell receptor (beta chain) was sequenced during a study of blood T cell repertoires in COVID-19. Study-wide context: Material from acute and convalescent COVID-19 was sourced from the United States, Italy and Spain. T cells, B-cell-depleted T cells, or PBMCs provided the cDNA or gDNA that served as material.

As handled by the study authors: From reference gene primer amplification, estimates of nucleated cell counts were derived. Assay used: immunoSEQ multiplex PCR; TCRdb lists only in-frame clones, some missing. That table furnishes V, J and clone size, whereas the DNA furnished D and trimming. The sample shows under 85,000 clones, 75% to 90% of them seen only once. Patients of the Seattle cohort, enrolled during active infection, were followed longitudinally. The CDR3 runs 15 residues. V gave up 3 bases and J gave up 6 bases; unmatched junction bases: 9. The germline CDR1 and CDR2 sequences are GTSNPN and SVGIG (reference sequence).

This sequence was found in a man aged 40-49 years with COVID-19, enrolled during active disease. The rearrangement joins TRBV30 to TRBJ1-5, with TRBD1 matching 9 bases. Material: peripheral blood. CDR3 amino acids: CAWRAAGTGSQPQHF. CDR3 coding DNA: TGTGCCTGGAGGGCCGCTGGGACAGGGTCTCAGCCCCAGCATTTT.